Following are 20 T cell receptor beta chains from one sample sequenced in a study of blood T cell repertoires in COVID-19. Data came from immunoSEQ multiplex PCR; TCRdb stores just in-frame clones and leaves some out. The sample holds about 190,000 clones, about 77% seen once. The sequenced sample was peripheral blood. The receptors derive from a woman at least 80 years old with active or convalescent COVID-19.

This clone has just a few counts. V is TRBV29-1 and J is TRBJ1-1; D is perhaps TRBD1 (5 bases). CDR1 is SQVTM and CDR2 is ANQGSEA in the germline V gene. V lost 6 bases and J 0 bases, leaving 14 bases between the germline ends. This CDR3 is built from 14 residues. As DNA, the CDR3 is TGCAGCGTAGACAGATCCTTAGTGAACACTGAAGCTTTCTTT. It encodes CSVDRSLVNTEAFF.

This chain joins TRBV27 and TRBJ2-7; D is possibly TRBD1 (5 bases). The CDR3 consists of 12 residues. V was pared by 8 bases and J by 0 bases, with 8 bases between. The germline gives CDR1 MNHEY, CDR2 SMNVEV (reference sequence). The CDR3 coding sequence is TGTGCCAGCGGGGCGGACTCCTACGAGCAGTACTTC. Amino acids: CASGADSYEQYF.

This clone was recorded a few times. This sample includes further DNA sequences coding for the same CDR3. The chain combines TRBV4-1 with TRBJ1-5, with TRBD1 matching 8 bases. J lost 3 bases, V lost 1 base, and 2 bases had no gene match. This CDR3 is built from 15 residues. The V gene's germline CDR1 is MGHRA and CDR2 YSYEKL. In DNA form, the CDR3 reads TGCGCCAGCAGCCAAGGGGACAGGCTCAATCAGCCCCAGCATTTT. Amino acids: CASSQGDRLNQPQHF.

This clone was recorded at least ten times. The CDR3 nucleotides read TGTGCCAGCAGCTTTGGAGGGATTTGGAGTACCGGGGAGCTGTTTTTT. This translates into CASSFGGIWSTGELFF. This rearrangement joins TRBV5-6 to TRBJ2-2, with a possible D match to TRBD2 (6 bases). V was pared by 2 bases and J by 5 bases, with 16 bases between. Germline V gene lookup returns CDR1 SGHDT and CDR2 YYEEEE. The CDR3 has 16 amino acids. Drawing the rest from reference TRBV5-6 and TRBJ2-2, the complete variable domain is DAGVTQSPTHLIKTRGQQVTLRCSPKSGHDTVSWYQQALGQGPQFIFQYYEEEERQRGNFPDRFSGHQFPNYSSELNVNALLLGDSALYLCASSFGGIWSTGELFFGEGSRLTVL.

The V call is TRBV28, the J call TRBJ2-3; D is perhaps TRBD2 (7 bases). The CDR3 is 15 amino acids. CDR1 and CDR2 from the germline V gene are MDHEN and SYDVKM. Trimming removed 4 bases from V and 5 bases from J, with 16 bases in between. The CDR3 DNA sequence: TGTGCCAGCAGTTCCCCGGGGAGGGGGGGAGATACGCAGTATTTT. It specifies CASSSPGRGGDTQYF.

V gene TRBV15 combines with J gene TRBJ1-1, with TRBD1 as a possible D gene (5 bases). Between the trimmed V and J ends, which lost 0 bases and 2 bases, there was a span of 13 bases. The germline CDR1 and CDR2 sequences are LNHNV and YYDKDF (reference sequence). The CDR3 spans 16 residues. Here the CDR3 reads CATSRDKGVANTEAFF. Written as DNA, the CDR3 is TGTGCCACCAGCAGAGACAAAGGGGTGGCCAACACTGAAGCTTTCTTT.

The CDR3 DNA is TGTGCCAGCAGCTTTTCAGGGGGCTCTGGCTACACCTTC. The encoded protein is CASSFSGGSGYTF. This chain joins TRBV7-2 and TRBJ1-2, with 8 bases that match TRBD1. Germline lookup yields CDR1 SGHTA and CDR2 FQGNSA. The V gene end was trimmed by 3 bases and the J gene end by 7 bases; junction bases not matched to a gene: 4. The CDR3 is made up of 13 amino acids.

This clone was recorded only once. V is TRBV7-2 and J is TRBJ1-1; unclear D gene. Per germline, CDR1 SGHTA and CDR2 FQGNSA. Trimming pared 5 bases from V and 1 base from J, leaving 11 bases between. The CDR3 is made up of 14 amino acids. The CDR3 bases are TGTGCCAGCAGCCCGGGGTTGGGGAACACTGAAGCTTTCTTT. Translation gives CASSPGLGNTEAFF.

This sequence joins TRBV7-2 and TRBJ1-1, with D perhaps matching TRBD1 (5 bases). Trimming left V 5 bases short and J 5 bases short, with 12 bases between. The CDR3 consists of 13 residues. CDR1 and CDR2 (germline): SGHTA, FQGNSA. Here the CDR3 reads CASSPGRGTEAFF. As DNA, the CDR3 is TGTGCCAGCAGCCCAGGGCGGGGGACTGAAGCTTTCTTT.

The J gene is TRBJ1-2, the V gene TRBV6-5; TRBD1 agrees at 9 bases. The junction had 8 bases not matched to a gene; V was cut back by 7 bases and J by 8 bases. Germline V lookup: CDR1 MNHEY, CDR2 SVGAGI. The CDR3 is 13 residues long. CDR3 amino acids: CASNTGTGYGYTF. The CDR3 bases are TGTGCCAGCAATACCGGGACAGGGTACGGCTACACCTTC.

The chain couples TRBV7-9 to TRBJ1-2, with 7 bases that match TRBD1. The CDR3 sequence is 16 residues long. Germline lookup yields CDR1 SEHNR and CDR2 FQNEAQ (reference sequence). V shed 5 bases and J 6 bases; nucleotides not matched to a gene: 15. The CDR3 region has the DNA TGTGCCAGCAGCACTGGGACAGCCTTAGGTGGGGATGGCTACACCTTC. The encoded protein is CASSTGTALGGDGYTF.

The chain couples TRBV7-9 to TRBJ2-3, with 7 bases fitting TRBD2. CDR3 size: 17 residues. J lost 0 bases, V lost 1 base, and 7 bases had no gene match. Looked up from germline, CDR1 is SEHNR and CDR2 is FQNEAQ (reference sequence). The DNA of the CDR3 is TGTGCCAGCAGCTTAGGTGGTGGCGGGGGAAGCACAGATACGCAGTATTTT. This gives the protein CASSLGGGGGSTDTQYF.

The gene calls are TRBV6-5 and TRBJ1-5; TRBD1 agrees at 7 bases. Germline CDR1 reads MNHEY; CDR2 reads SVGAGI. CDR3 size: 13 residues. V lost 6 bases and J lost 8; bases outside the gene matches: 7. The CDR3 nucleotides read TGTGCCAGCAGCGGACAGGCTTTCGAGCCCCAGCATTTT. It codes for CASSGQAFEPQHF.

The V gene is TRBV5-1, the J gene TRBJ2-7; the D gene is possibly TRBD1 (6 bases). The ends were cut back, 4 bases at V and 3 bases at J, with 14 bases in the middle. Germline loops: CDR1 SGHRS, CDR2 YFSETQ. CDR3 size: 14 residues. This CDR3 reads CASSQTQGDYEQYF. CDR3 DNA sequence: TGCGCCAGCAGCCAGACACAGGGTGACTACGAGCAGTACTTC. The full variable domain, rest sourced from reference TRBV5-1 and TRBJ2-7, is KAGVTQTPRYLIKTRGQQVTLSCSPISGHRSVSWYQQTPGQGLQFLFEYFSETQRNKGNFPGRFSGRQFSNSRSEMNVSTLELGDSALYLCASSQTQGDYEQYFGPGTRLTVT.

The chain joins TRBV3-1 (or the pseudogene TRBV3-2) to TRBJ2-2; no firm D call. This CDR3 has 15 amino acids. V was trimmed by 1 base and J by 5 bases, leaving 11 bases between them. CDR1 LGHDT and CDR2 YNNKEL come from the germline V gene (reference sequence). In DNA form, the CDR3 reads TGTGCCAGCAGCCAAGCTTTGTTATCTACCGGGGAGCTGTTTTTT. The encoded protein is CASSQALLSTGELFF.

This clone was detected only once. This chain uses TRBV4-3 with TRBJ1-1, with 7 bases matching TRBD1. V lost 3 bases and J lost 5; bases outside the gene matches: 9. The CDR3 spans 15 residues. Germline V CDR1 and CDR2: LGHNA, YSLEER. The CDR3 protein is CASSHRGRVVTEAFF. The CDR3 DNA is TGCGCCAGCAGCCATAGGGGGCGAGTGGTTACTGAAGCTTTCTTT.

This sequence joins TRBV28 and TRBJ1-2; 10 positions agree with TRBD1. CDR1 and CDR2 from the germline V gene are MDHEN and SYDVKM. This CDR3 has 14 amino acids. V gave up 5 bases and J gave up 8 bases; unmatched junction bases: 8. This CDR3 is CASSPLDRGRGYTF. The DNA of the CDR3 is TGTGCCAGCAGTCCACTAGACAGGGGGCGCGGCTACACCTTC.

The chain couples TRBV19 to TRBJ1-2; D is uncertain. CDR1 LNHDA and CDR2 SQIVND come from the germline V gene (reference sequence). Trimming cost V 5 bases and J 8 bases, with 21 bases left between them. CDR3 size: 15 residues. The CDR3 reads CASSPPGRSVGGYTF. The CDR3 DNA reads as TGTGCCAGTAGTCCACCCGGTAGATCTGTCGGGGGCTACACCTTC.

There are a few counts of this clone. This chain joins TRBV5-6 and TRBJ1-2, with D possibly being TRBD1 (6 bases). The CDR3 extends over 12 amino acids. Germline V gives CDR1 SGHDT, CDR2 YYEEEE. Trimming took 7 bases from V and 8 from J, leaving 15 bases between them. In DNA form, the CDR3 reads TGTGCCAGCTTTGTGGGCAGGGGAGGCTACACCTTC. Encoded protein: CASFVGRGGYTF. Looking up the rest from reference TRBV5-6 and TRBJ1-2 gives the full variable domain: DAGVTQSPTHLIKTRGQQVTLRCSPKSGHDTVSWYQQALGQGPQFIFQYYEEEERQRGNFPDRFSGHQFPNYSSELNVNALLLGDSALYLCASFVGRGGYTFGSGTRLTVV.

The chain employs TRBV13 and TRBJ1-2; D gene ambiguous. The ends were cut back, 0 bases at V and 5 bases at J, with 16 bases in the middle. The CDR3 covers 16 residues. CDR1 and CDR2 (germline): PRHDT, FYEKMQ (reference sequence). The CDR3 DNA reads TGTGCCAGCAGCTTAGGTCTGGAGGGCGGCCAGTATGGCTACACCTTC. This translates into CASSLGLEGGQYGYTF. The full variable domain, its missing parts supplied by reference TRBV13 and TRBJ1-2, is AAGVIQSPRHLIKEKRETATLKCYPIPRHDTVYWYQQGPGQDPQFLISFYEKMQSDKGSIPDRFSAQQFSDYHSELNMSSLELGDSALYFCASSLGLEGGQYGYTFGSGTRLTVV.